The clone carrying this T cell receptor beta chain has ten or more counts. This CDR3 contains 15 residues. V was trimmed by 5 bases and J by 4 bases, leaving 16 bases between them. CDR1 MNHEY and CDR2 SVGEGT come from the germline V gene. The source of the sample is a study of T cells after yellow fever vaccination. TCRdb passed the 5' RACE reads through MiXCR, listing each CDR3 protein once. The sample holds around 360,000 distinct CDR3 sequences; approximately 10% are singletons and the top ten take around 19%. This receptor was identified in a man aged 18 to 30 who received the YFV17D yellow fever vaccine. The chain joins TRBV6-2 or TRBV6-3 to TRBJ2-3; TRBD1 is a possible D gene (5 bases). The material sequenced was PBMCs, taken on the day of the first yellow fever vaccination. In DNA, the CDR3 is TGTGCCAGCAGTGGGGCCGGAAGAGGTCCAGATACGCAGTATTTT. This translates into CASSGAGRGPDTQYF.